The source of this T cell receptor (beta chain) is a study of T cells in tumors after PD-1 blockade. Overall study: Excluded were patients with checkpoint blockade, immunosuppressants, or radiotherapy or other anti-cancer therapy within 4 weeks.

This clone was observed a single time. Tumor or blood genomic DNA was sequenced, with inputs of about 600 ng to 6,004 ng. The repertoire was sequenced with immunoSEQ multiplex PCR; TCRdb's copy has only in-frame clones and lacks some. This table holds approximately 50,000 clones, around four fifths found once. The CDR3 consists of 14 residues. Germline CDR1 SQVTM, CDR2 ANQGSEA. With 5 bases clipped from V and 0 bases from J, the junction kept 5 bases outside the gene matches. This specimen was PBMCs, taken before anti-PD-1 therapy. The TCR comes from a human donor with advanced basal cell or squamous cell carcinoma (not recorded which). The chain recombines TRBV29-1 with TRBJ2-7; 9 bases are shared with TRBD1. The CDR3 loop is CSVSGQGSSYEQYF. CDR3 bases: TGCAGCGTTTCCGGACAGGGGAGCTCCTACGAGCAGTACTTC.